This T cell receptor (beta chain) was identified during a study of control samples from healthy donors and cancer patients. There are 16 residues in the CDR3. Measured with immunoSEQ multiplex PCR; TCRdb has only the in-frame clones, and not every one. The sample has approximately 110,000 clones, 91% seen once; the top ten hold 7.8%. The specimen was blood. The chain uses TRBV12-2 and TRBJ1-1; the tabulated D call, TRBD1, remains unverified against the DNA. TRBV12-2 is tagged as a pseudogene. This receptor was identified in a woman younger than 35 in good health. This CDR3 reads CASRLAETVLNTEAFF. In DNA, the CDR3 is TGTGCAAGTCGCTTAGCGGAGACAGTTTTGAACACTGAAGCTTTCTTT.